The 14 T cell receptor beta chains below come from one sample, sequenced in a study of shared clonotypes between healthy human individuals. The method was immunoSEQ multiplex PCR; TCRdb's version includes in-frame clones alone and lacks a portion of them. The sample consists of roughly 2,000,000 clones, approximately 94% of them appearing once. CD45RO negativity and positive selection for CCR7 defined naive CD8 cells, a population that excluded terminally differentiated effector memory CD45RA+ cells. Sequenced input: naive CD8+ T cells sorted from blood. Source of these receptors: a young man in good health.

As to this clone: This CDR3 is also generated by other DNA sequences in the sample. The chain links TRBV6-5 to TRBJ2-7; D is uncertain. V lost 2 bases to trimming and J lost 0 bases, with 5 bases between them. Germline lookup yields CDR1 MNHEY and CDR2 SVGAGI. The CDR3 consists of 13 residues. The CDR3: CASSYQDSYEQYF. CDR3 bases: TGTGCCAGCAGTTACCAGGACTCCTACGAGCAGTACTTC.

The rearrangement uses TRBV6-1 and TRBJ1-3; D remains unclear. CDR1 and CDR2 from the germline V gene are MNHNS and SASEGT. V shed 6 bases and J shed 0 bases, with 12 bases lying between them. CDR3 length: 15 amino acids. This CDR3 is CASREPGDSGNTIYF. CDR3 bases: TGTGCCAGCAGAGAACCCGGGGACTCTGGAAACACCATATATTTT.

J is TRBJ2-7 and V is TRBV7-6; D gene ambiguous. This CDR3 contains 13 residues. Trimming left V 4 bases short and J 1 base short, with 8 bases between. CDR1 is SGHVS and CDR2 is FNYEAQ in the germline V gene. The CDR3, as DNA: TGTGCCAGCAGCTATAGGGATTCCTACGAGCAGTACTTC. It translates to CASSYRDSYEQYF.

This chain links TRBV13 with TRBJ2-7; D is ambiguous. V lost 4 bases to trimming and J lost 2 bases, with 12 bases between them. Germline lookup yields CDR1 PRHDT and CDR2 FYEKMQ (reference sequence). This CDR3 has 14 amino acids. The CDR3 reads CASSSYLGAYEQYF. CDR3 nucleotides: TGTGCCAGCAGCTCTTACCTTGGCGCCTACGAGCAGTACTTC.

The V and J genes are TRBV6-6 and TRBJ2-3, with D uncertain. Germline CDR1 MNHNY, CDR2 SVGAGI (reference sequence). The CDR3 spans 14 residues. V gave up 1 base and J gave up 0 bases, with 5 bases separating them. The CDR3 bases are TGTGCCAGCAGTTACTTGGCTAGCACAGATACGCAGTATTTT. Translation gives CASSYLASTDTQYF.

The CDR3 is CASSVGLSSYNEQFF. In DNA, the CDR3 is TGTGCCAGCAGCGTAGGGTTAAGCTCCTACAATGAGCAGTTCTTC. The J gene is TRBJ2-1, the V gene TRBV11-3; D gene ambiguous. CDR1 and CDR2 (germline): SGHNT, YENEEA. The V end was cut by 5 bases, the J end by 0 bases, with 11 bases between. The CDR3 covers 15 residues.

Of note for this clone: It is likely a read error, because the conserved phenylalanine at the end of the CDR3 is missing. The limits of the CDR3 on the DNA are not certain, so only TCRdb's listed CDR3 is given. The chain links TRBV7-2 to TRBJ2-7; TRBD2, the D gene given by the table, was not confirmed from the DNA. Germline V lookup: CDR1 SGHTA, CDR2 FQGNSA. The CDR3 is 12 amino acids in total, end residues counted. The CDR3 protein is CASTQFGRDWEY.

Notes on this clone: This same CDR3 is encoded by further DNA sequences in the sample. Here the CDR3 DNA reads TGTGCCAGCAGCTTGGGGACGGATTACGAGCAGTACTTC. It yields the protein CASSLGTDYEQYF. The chain joins TRBV5-4 to TRBJ2-7; D remains unclear. V shed 0 bases and J shed 4 bases, with 8 bases lying between them. Germline V gene sequence: CDR1 SGHNT, CDR2 YYREEE (reference sequence). This CDR3 spans 13 amino acids.

The chain uses TRBV5-1 and TRBJ2-1; D is perhaps TRBD1 (7 bases). The CDR3 sequence is 16 residues long. The germline V and J ends were trimmed by 3 bases and 5 bases, with 18 bases remaining between them. Germline CDR1 is SGHRS and CDR2 is YFSETQ. CDR3 protein: CASSSPGGQNNNEQFF. CDR3 DNA: TGCGCCAGCAGCTCACCCGGGGGACAGAACAACAATGAGCAGTTCTTC.

This chain joins TRBV11-2 and TRBJ1-6; D possibly corresponds to TRBD1 (6 bases). The V gene lost 4 bases and the J gene lost 9 bases, with 16 bases spanning the gap. This CDR3 comprises 15 residues. CDR1 SGHAT and CDR2 FQNNGV come from the germline V gene. CDR3 nucleotide sequence: TGTGCCAGCAGCTCCCCACAGGGAAGTGGTTCACCCCTCCACTTT. Protein product: CASSSPQGSGSPLHF.

The J gene is TRBJ1-3, the V gene TRBV6-5, with 7 nucleotides matching TRBD1. CDR1 MNHEY and CDR2 SVGAGI come from the germline V gene. V was clipped by 6 bases and J by 0 bases; unmatched bases: 5. The CDR3 consists of 15 residues. CDR3 region: CASSPTGSSGNTIYF. CDR3 sequence (DNA): TGTGCCAGCAGCCCGACAGGGAGCTCTGGAAACACCATATATTTT.

The V call is TRBV5-1, the J call TRBJ1-1, with TRBD1 matching over 10 bases. This CDR3 region has 16 residues. Germline V gene sequence: CDR1 SGHRS, CDR2 YFSETQ. V shed 0 bases, J shed 4 bases, and the junction held 6 bases outside the gene matches. The CDR3 loop reads CASSLGTGGWGTEAFF. The DNA for the CDR3 is TGCGCCAGCAGCTTGGGGACAGGGGGTTGGGGCACTGAAGCTTTCTTT.

Regarding this clone: Different DNA sequences within this sample yield the same CDR3. The rearrangement joins TRBV25-1 to TRBJ1-1, with TRBD1 identical over 8 bases. Per the germline V gene, CDR1 is MGHDK and CDR2 is SYGVNS. This CDR3 comprises 13 residues. Unmatched junction bases numbered 4, after V lost 5 bases and J lost 5 bases. For the CDR3, the DNA is TGTGCCAGCAGTTTAACAGGGGGAACTGAAGCTTTCTTT. It yields the protein CASSLTGGTEAFF.

The V gene is TRBV11-1, the J gene TRBJ2-7; D might be TRBD1 (6 bases). Germline assignment: CDR1 SGHAT and CDR2 FQDESV (reference sequence). The CDR3 loop spans 15 amino acids. The V and J ends lost 11 bases and 3 bases respectively, with 23 bases between them. The CDR3 loop reads CAGKPLPGANYEQYF. CDR3 nucleotides: TGTGCCGGAAAGCCCCTGCCAGGGGCGAACTACGAGCAGTACTTC. Variable domain in full (rest from reference TRBV11-1 and TRBJ2-7): EAEVAQSPRYKITEKSQAVAFWCDPISGHATLYWYRQILGQGPELLVQFQDESVVDDSQLPKDRFSAERLKGVDSTLKIQPAELGDSAMYLCAGKPLPGANYEQYFGPGTRLTVT.